These 20 T cell receptor beta chains were sequenced from one sample in a study of T cell responses to AZD1222 COVID-19 vaccine (dated by TCRdb to the early 2020s). The time point label, as the study defines it: about 28 days (+/-7) after the second vaccine dose. Library method: the immunoSEQ multiplex PCR assay. What TCRdb holds here is the immuneACCESS table cut down to in-frame rearrangements. Part of the clones is not present; checked against another copy, under half of the missing clones reflect an unresolved V gene, and the others are unexplained. Recorded for this sample are 27,000 or so clones; 92% of them occurred a single time. The ten largest clonotypes hold over 7% of the sample. This sample comprised peripheral blood, obtained 28 days after the second AZD1222 dose. These receptor sequences come from an adult who received the AZD1222 COVID-19 vaccine.

The V gene is TRBV27, the J gene TRBJ1-2, with TRBD1 identical over 9 bases. Germline CDR1 and CDR2: MNHEY and SMNVEV (reference sequence). The CDR3 is 15 residues long. J was trimmed by 4 bases and V by 6 bases; bases with no gene match: 9. The CDR3 is CASRRGQGRLYGYTF. The CDR3 DNA reads TGTGCCAGCAGAAGAGGACAGGGGCGTCTCTATGGCTACACCTTC.

The rearrangement links TRBV19 to TRBJ1-2; possible D gene TRBD1, 5 bases. CDR1 is LNHDA, CDR2 SQIVND, per germline (reference sequence). CDR3 size: 15 residues. Deletions cut 8 bases from V and 3 bases from J, with 19 bases between. The CDR3 here is CASSLGKGYDYGYTF. The CDR3 nucleotides read TGTGCCAGTTCGCTGGGGAAGGGGTATGACTATGGCTACACCTTC.

This chain uses TRBV6-5 with TRBJ1-2, with D perhaps matching TRBD1 (6 bases). From germline, CDR1 is MNHEY and CDR2 SVGAGI. V lost 4 bases and J lost 8, with 14 bases in between. This CDR3 has 13 residues. The CDR3 region is CASSSNRDRGYTF. In nucleotides, the CDR3 is TGTGCCAGCAGTTCCAACAGGGATAGAGGCTACACCTTC.

J is TRBJ1-1 and V is TRBV27; no definite D call. Germline V gene sequence: CDR1 MNHEY, CDR2 SMNVEV (reference sequence). V gave up 2 bases and J gave up 11 bases, with 15 bases separating them. This CDR3 contains 13 residues. The CDR3 nucleotides read TGTGCCAGCAGTTTAAGGGTGGGCTTGGTTGCTTTCTTT. As protein: CASSLRVGLVAFF.

This clone was seen more than once but under ten times. This chain uses TRBV7-9 with TRBJ1-2; TRBD1 agrees at 9 bases. Per germline, CDR1 SEHNR and CDR2 FQNEAQ (reference sequence). The length of the CDR3 is 16 residues. V shed 1 base and J 2 bases; nucleotides not matched to a gene: 5. The CDR3 is CASSLDQGQGNYGYTF. The DNA of the CDR3 is TGTGCCAGCAGCTTAGATCAAGGACAGGGGAACTATGGCTACACCTTC.

The chain joins TRBV6-6 to TRBJ2-2, with 7 bases aligning to TRBD2. CDR1 and CDR2 from the germline V gene are MNHNY and SVGAGI (reference sequence). J was trimmed by 11 bases and V by 5 bases; bases with no gene match: 8. The CDR3 sequence is 13 residues long. CDR3 DNA sequence: TGTGCCAGCAGTGGGGCGGGGGTTATCGAGCTGTTTTTT. It is translated as CASSGAGVIELFF.

This chain uses TRBV18 with TRBJ1-3, with D tentatively TRBD1 (6 bases). V lost 5 bases and J lost 0, with 17 bases in between. The germline V gene encodes CDR1 KGHSH and CDR2 LQKENI. The CDR3 loop spans 17 amino acids. The CDR3 region has the DNA TGTGCCAGCTCAGACCAGATACAGGGAAACTCTGGAAACACCATATATTTT. Its translation: CASSDQIQGNSGNTIYF.

The chain's CDR3 is CASSVRQGREKLFF. The CDR3 DNA follows: TGTGCCAGCAGTGTAAGACAGGGGAGAGAAAAACTGTTTTTT. The chain carries TRBV27 and TRBJ1-4; 8 bases agree with TRBD1. The CDR3 covers 14 residues. CDR1 and CDR2 from the germline V gene are MNHEY and SMNVEV (reference sequence). The trim removed 5 bases at V and 8 bases at J, leaving 7 bases unmatched. Using reference TRBV27 and TRBJ1-4 for the parts outside the CDR3, the full variable domain is EAQVTQNPRYLITVTGKKLTVTCSQNMNHEYMSWYRQDPGLGLRQIYYSMNVEVTDKGDVPEGYKVSRKEKRNFPLILESPSPNQTSLYFCASSVRQGREKLFFGSGTQLSVL.

This clone was detected once. V gene TRBV27 combines with J gene TRBJ2-1; 9 bases align to TRBD1. V was clipped by 4 bases and J by 4 bases; unmatched bases: 11. Germline assignment: CDR1 MNHEY and CDR2 SMNVEV (reference sequence). This CDR3 comprises 17 residues. This CDR3 is CASSSPGQGMKYNEQFF. The CDR3 DNA reads as TGTGCCAGCAGTTCACCGGGACAGGGAATGAAGTACAATGAGCAGTTCTTC.

The rearrangement joins TRBV6-2 or TRBV6-3 to TRBJ1-1; unclear D gene. This CDR3 region has 15 residues. Germline loops: CDR1 MNHEY, CDR2 SVGEGT. Trimming removed 2 bases at V and 5 bases at J, with 15 bases between. The CDR3 protein is CASSYAGRYETEAFF. The DNA of the CDR3 is TGTGCCAGCAGTTACGCGGGGAGATATGAGACTGAAGCTTTCTTT.

This clone was detected once. The chain combines TRBV29-1 with TRBJ2-6; D unclear. Between the trimmed V and J ends, which lost 4 bases and 2 bases, there was a span of 3 bases. The germline CDR1 and CDR2 sequences are SQVTM and ANQGSEA. The CDR3 runs to 12 residues. CDR3 bases: TGCAGCGTTGGGGCTGGGGCCAACGTCCTGACTTTC. This codes for CSVGAGANVLTF.

V gene TRBV4-1 combines with J gene TRBJ2-1, with 13 positions matching TRBD2. The CDR3 runs 16 residues. V shed 0 bases and J 9 bases; nucleotides not matched to a gene: 5. The germline V gene encodes CDR1 MGHRA and CDR2 YSYEKL. CDR3 loop: CASSQELTSGRTEQFF. CDR3 in DNA: TGCGCCAGCAGCCAAGAGTTGACTAGCGGGAGGACTGAGCAGTTCTTC.

The V gene is TRBV18, the J gene TRBJ2-5, with D maybe TRBD2 (6 bases). The CDR3 is 15 residues long. V lost 5 bases to trimming and J lost 4 bases, with 17 bases between them. Germline CDR1 reads KGHSH; CDR2 reads LQKENI. The CDR3, as DNA: TGTGCCAGCTCAAACACCCTTAGCGGCCGAGAGACCCAGTACTTC. Encoded protein: CASSNTLSGRETQYF.

The rearrangement links TRBV19 to TRBJ1-5, with unresolved D. V gave up 3 bases and J gave up 3 bases, with 15 bases separating them. The CDR3 covers 16 residues. CDR1 is LNHDA and CDR2 is SQIVND in the germline V gene (reference sequence). This CDR3 reads CASSMSTVVDNQPQHF. CDR3 bases: TGTGCCAGTAGTATGTCGACGGTGGTGGACAATCAGCCCCAGCATTTT.

This clone turned up a few times. The chain recombines TRBV7-2 with TRBJ1-1; D ambiguous. V lost 1 base to trimming and J lost 2 bases, with 11 bases between them. Germline V lookup: CDR1 SGHTA, CDR2 FQGNSA. The CDR3 sequence is 15 residues long. CDR3 nucleotides: TGTGCCAGCAGCTTAGTGGCCAGGCTTAACACTGAAGCTTTCTTT. Amino acids: CASSLVARLNTEAFF.

This chain's CDR3 is CASSPPPGGNQPQHF. The CDR3 nucleotides are TGTGCCAGCTCACCACCCCCCGGGGGCAATCAGCCCCAGCATTTT. This rearrangement joins TRBV18 to TRBJ1-5; no clear D gene. CDR3 length: 15 residues. The V end was cut by 0 bases, the J end by 2 bases, with 8 bases between. Germline V gene data show CDR1 as KGHSH and CDR2 as LQKENI. Looking up the rest from reference TRBV18 and TRBJ1-5 gives the full variable domain: NAGVMQNPRHLVRRRGQEARLRCSPMKGHSHVYWYRQLPEEGLKFMVYLQKENIIDESGMPKERFSAEFPKEGPSILRIQQVVRGDSAAYFCASSPPPGGNQPQHFGDGTRLSIL.

The rearrangement links TRBV5-1 to TRBJ1-1; TRBD1 matches at 7 bases. With V trimmed by 4 bases and J by 2 bases, 5 bases remained unmatched. This CDR3 is 14 amino acids long. The germline CDR1 and CDR2 sequences are SGHRS and YFSETQ. CDR3 residues: CASSTGEGNTEAFF. CDR3 coding DNA: TGCGCCAGCAGCACAGGGGAGGGAAACACTGAAGCTTTCTTT.

Remarks on this clone: At one end the junction does not follow the germline gene, possibly because of a read error. The chain combines TRBV7-9 with TRBJ2-6; the D gene is possibly TRBD2 (6 bases). This CDR3 has 15 residues. CDR1 is SEHNR and CDR2 is FQNEAQ in the germline V gene (reference sequence). The CDR3 region has the DNA TGTGCCAGCAGCCTAGCGCTCTCTGGGGCCAACGTCCTGACTTTC. The encoded protein is CASSLALSGANVLTF.

This clone has just a few counts. V gene TRBV15 combines with J gene TRBJ1-5; tentatively, D is TRBD1 (6 bases). The V gene's germline CDR1 is LNHNV and CDR2 YYDKDF (reference sequence). Trimming cost V 3 bases and J 7 bases, with 19 bases left between them. The length of the CDR3 is 16 residues. CDR3 in DNA: TGTGCCACCAGCAGGGCCTCCAGGGGACTTGAACAGCCCCAGCATTTT. Protein product: CATSRASRGLEQPQHF.

The rearrangement joins TRBV24-1 to TRBJ2-1; D perhaps matches TRBD1 (6 bases). Per the germline V gene, CDR1 is KGHDR and CDR2 is SFDVKD. The V and J ends lost 7 bases and 7 bases respectively, with 7 bases between them. The CDR3 runs to 11 residues. The CDR3 bases are TGTGCCACCAGCAGGGGAAATGAGCAGTTCTTC. Its protein is CATSRGNEQFF.